A selection of T cell receptor beta chains follows, all from one sample in a study of cytomegalovirus exposure and HLA in healthy donors. The method was immunoSEQ multiplex PCR; TCRdb's version includes in-frame clones alone and lacks a portion of them. The table has roughly 150,000 clones, 60% to 80% seen once. Sequencing used PBMCs. These receptors originate from a male donor in good health and CMV-seronegative. Each CDR3 is given without its conserved first and last residue. Each record gives: J gene, V gene, D gene, CDR3 protein. A D gene is named only where the DNA matches it firmly.

>TRBJ1-1|TRBV7-9|NA
ASSLGRVEAF
>TRBJ1-2|TRBV7-8|NA
ASKDGERLYGYT
>TRBJ2-3|TRBV5-4|TRBD1
AYWQGADTQY
>TRBJ1-1|TRBV7-2|NA
ASSSPGDTEAF
>TRBJ2-7|TRBV27|NA
ASSSQGYEQY
>TRBJ1-1|TRBV7-2|NA
ASSLVMGPNTEAF
>TRBJ2-7|TRBV11-2|TRBD2
ASSEGTSEQY
>TRBJ1-5|TRBV6-6|NA
ASSVNSNQPQH
>TRBJ1-2|TRBV5-6|TRBD1
ASSSFYRGEDYGYT
>TRBJ1-2|TRBV2|NA
ASSSGDNYGYT
>TRBJ1-2|TRBV11-3|TRBD1
ASSPGQGYGYT
>TRBJ2-2|TRBV7-6|TRBD2
ASSPNSGRAGSTGELF
>TRBJ2-1|TRBV30|NA
AWSPLGTPGSDEQF
>TRBJ1-5|TRBV6-5|TRBD1
ASSYGDRGWPQH
>TRBJ2-7|TRBV5-1|TRBD2
ASSVGGKPYEQY
>TRBJ1-1|TRBV5-1|NA
ASSLLGAGDTEAF
>TRBJ2-7|TRBV4-3|TRBD1
ASSQERGQYEQY
>TRBJ2-6|TRBV5-1|NA
ASSLQGSSGANVLT
>TRBJ2-1|TRBV2|TRBD2
AGTPSGRGYNEQF
>TRBJ1-3|TRBV5-4|NA
ASSSGATSSGNTIY
>TRBJ1-2|TRBV27|TRBD1
ASRPQGDHGYT
>TRBJ1-3|TRBV7-9|TRBD1
ASSLGAGGKNTIY
>TRBJ2-1|TRBV18|NA
ASSPRPGSYNEQF
>TRBJ2-1|TRBV29-1|NA
SVGFATAHNEQF
>TRBJ2-7|TRBV27|TRBD2
ASSSQAGGVYEQY
>TRBJ1-2|TRBV4-3|NA
ASSPRQGTQGYT
>TRBJ1-2|TRBV5-4|TRBD1
ASSYSYASGGNGYT
>TRBJ2-1|TRBV19|NA
ASSPHRDRNEQF
>TRBJ1-3|TRBV6-5|NA
ASSYDTYSGNTIY
>TRBJ1-1|TRBV27|NA
ASSLWRATEAF
>TRBJ1-2|TRBV11-3|TRBD1
ASSPRQGAYGYT
>TRBJ1-2|TRBV5-1|NA
ASSPDVAGSYGYT
>TRBJ2-1|TRBV1|NA
TSSQVGSRGVYNEQF
>TRBJ1-3|TRBV7-2|NA
ASSLAPGRPTSGNTIY
>TRBJ2-7|TRBV11-1|NA
ASSLDPAVTYEQY
>TRBJ2-5|TRBV2|NA
ATSGGGGETQY
>TRBJ2-5|TRBV5-6|NA
ASSDGTIQETQY
>TRBJ1-2|TRBV2|TRBD1
ASSGTGASYGYT
>TRBJ1-2|TRBV19|NA
ASSIWGDSLGGYT
>TRBJ1-5|TRBV6-1|TRBD1
ASRGSWTGGQPQH
>TRBJ1-2|TRBV5-4|TRBD1
ASSPDRGPNYGYT
>TRBJ1-4|TRBV5-1|TRBD1
ASSLTGGVSNEKLF